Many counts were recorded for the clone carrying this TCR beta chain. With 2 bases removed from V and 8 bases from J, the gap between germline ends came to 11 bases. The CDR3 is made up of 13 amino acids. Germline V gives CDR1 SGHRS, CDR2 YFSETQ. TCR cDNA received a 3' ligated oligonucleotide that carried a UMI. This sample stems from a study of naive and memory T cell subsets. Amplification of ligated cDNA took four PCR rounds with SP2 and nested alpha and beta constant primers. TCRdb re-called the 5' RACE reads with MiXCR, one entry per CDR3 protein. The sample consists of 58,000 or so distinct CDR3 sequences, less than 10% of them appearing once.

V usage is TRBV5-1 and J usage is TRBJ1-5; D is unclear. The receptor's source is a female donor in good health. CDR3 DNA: TGCGCCAGCAGCTTAGAGGGTGTTAAGCCCCAGCATTTT. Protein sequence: CASSLEGVKPQHF.